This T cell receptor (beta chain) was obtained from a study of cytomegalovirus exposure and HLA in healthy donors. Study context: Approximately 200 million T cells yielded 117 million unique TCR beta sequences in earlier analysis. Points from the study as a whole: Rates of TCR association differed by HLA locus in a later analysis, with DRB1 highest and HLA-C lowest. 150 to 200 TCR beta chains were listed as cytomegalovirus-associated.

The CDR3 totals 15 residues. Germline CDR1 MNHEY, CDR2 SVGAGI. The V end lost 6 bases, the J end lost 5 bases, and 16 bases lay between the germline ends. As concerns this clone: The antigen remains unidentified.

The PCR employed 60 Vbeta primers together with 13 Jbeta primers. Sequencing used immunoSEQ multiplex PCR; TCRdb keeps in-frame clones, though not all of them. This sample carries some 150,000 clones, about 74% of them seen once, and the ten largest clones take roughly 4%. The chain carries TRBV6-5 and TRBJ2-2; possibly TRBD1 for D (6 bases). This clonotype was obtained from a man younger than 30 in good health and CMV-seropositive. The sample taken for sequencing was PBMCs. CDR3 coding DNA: TGTGCCAGCAGCTTCGACAGGCCCAGGACCGGGGAGCTGTTTTTT. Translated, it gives CASSFDRPRTGELFF.